One sample yielded the 22 T cell receptor beta chains listed below, sequenced in a study of T cells in Graves' hyperthyroidism and ophthalmopathy. RNA transcripts yielded amplified TCR beta CDR3 regions. HTBI primers drove first-round RT-PCR of the TCR CDR3. MiXCR, run by TCRdb on the multiplex PCR reads, gives a single entry per CDR3 protein. The sample contains a few hundred thousand distinct CDR3 sequences, 15% to 20% of which appear only once. Sequenced input: blood. Source of these receptors: a woman between 18 and 29 years old with Graves' ophthalmopathy.

This sequence joins TRBV7-9 and TRBJ1-1; tentative D call: TRBD1 (5 bases). V lost 5 bases and J 4 bases, leaving 17 bases between the germline ends. The CDR3 has 15 amino acids. CDR1 and CDR2 from the germline V gene are SEHNR and FQNEAQ (reference sequence). The CDR3 bases are TGTGCCAGCAGCCCGCGGGTTACTCAGGGCACTGAAGCTTTCTTT. It codes for CASSPRVTQGTEAFF. The whole variable domain, filled in from reference TRBV7-9 and TRBJ1-1, reads DTGVSQNPRHKITKRGQNVTFRCDPISEHNRLYWYRQTLGQGPEFLTYFQNEAQLEKSRLLSDRFSAERPKGSFSTLEIQRTEQGDSAMYLCASSPRVTQGTEAFFGQGTRLTVV.

The gene calls are TRBV9 and TRBJ2-2; maybe TRBD1 (5 bases). The CDR3 has 17 residues. V was pared by 1 base and J by 0 bases, with 13 bases between. Looked up from germline, CDR1 is SGDLS and CDR2 is YYNGEE. The CDR3 region has the DNA TGTGCCAGCAGCGTACATAGGCAGGGCGCGAACACCGGGGAGCTGTTTTTT. Translated: CASSVHRQGANTGELFF.

This rearrangement joins TRBV30 to TRBJ1-1, with TRBD1 as a possible D gene (5 bases). V was pared by 3 bases and J by 5 bases, with 13 bases between. Germline assignment: CDR1 GTSNPN and CDR2 SVGIG (reference sequence). The CDR3 length is 13 residues. DNA of the CDR3: TGTGCCTGGAGCGTCTCAGGGTGGACTGAAGCTTTCTTT. It translates to CAWSVSGWTEAFF.

This clonotype was seen ten or more times. This chain joins TRBV20-1 and TRBJ2-5; D is undetermined. The length of the CDR3 is 12 residues. From germline, CDR1 is DFQATT and CDR2 SNEGSKA (reference sequence). The V end lost 5 bases, the J end lost 4 bases, and 11 bases lay between the germline ends. The CDR3 reads CSAPRGPETQYF. CDR3 DNA: TGCAGTGCTCCCAGAGGTCCAGAGACCCAGTACTTC.

The chain combines TRBV11-2 with TRBJ2-7, with D hard to call. The CDR3 length is 14 residues. Germline V gives CDR1 SGHAT, CDR2 FQNNGV. Between the trimmed V and J ends, which lost 1 base and 2 bases, there was a span of 9 bases. The CDR3 nucleotides are TGTGCCAGCAGCTTAGGGGTGGGGACCTACGAGCAGTACTTC. Encoded protein: CASSLGVGTYEQYF.

This clonotype has ten or more counts. The V and J genes are TRBV20-1 and TRBJ1-1; D uncertain. Trimming took off 0 bases at V and 8 bases at J, with 10 bases between the two ends. CDR3 length: 12 amino acids. Germline CDR1 and CDR2: DFQATT and SNEGSKA (reference sequence). In DNA, the CDR3 is TGCAGTGCTAGAGAGGTTGAGACCGAAGCTTTCTTT. It codes for CSAREVETEAFF.

This chain joins TRBV20-1 and TRBJ2-3, with TRBD2 matching 14 bases. The CDR3 contains 17 residues. Trimming took 3 bases from V and 7 from J; bases not matched to a gene: 12. Germline CDR1 and CDR2: DFQATT and SNEGSKA (reference sequence). DNA of the CDR3: TGCAGTGCTAGGACCAAGACTAGCGGGGGGGCAGCTAATACGCAGTATTTT. This translates into CSARTKTSGGAANTQYF.

The chain carries TRBV11-3 and TRBJ2-1, with 8 bases lining up with TRBD2. The CDR3 is 15 residues long. V lost 2 bases and J lost 4; bases outside the gene matches: 4. Germline V gives CDR1 SGHNT, CDR2 YENEEA. The CDR3 DNA reads as TGTGCCAGCAGCTTACGGCGGGAGGCGTACAATGAGCAGTTCTTC. Its translation: CASSLRREAYNEQFF.

There are many counts of this clonotype. The V call is TRBV6-1, the J call TRBJ1-6, with D uncertain. V lost 5 bases and J lost 9, with 11 bases in between. CDR1 and CDR2 from the germline V gene are MNHNS and SASEGT. The CDR3 is 13 residues long. The CDR3 reads CASSYEMGSPLHF. CDR3 DNA sequence: TGTGCCAGCAGTTACGAGATGGGTTCACCCCTCCACTTT.

Many counts were recorded for this clonotype. The chain is built from TRBV28 and TRBJ2-3; 7 bases are a match to TRBD1. CDR1 and CDR2 from the germline V gene are MDHEN and SYDVKM. V gave up 4 bases and J gave up 1 base; unmatched junction bases: 5. The CDR3 spans 15 residues. The CDR3 protein is CASSSRTGRTDTQYF. DNA for the CDR3: TGTGCCAGCAGTTCTCGGACAGGTCGCACAGATACGCAGTATTTT. The full variable domain, its missing parts supplied by reference TRBV28 and TRBJ2-3, is DVKVTQSSRYLVKRTGEKVFLECVQDMDHENMFWYRQDPGLGLRLIYFSYDVKMKEKGDIPEGYSVSREKKERFSLILESASTNQTSMYLCASSSRTGRTDTQYFGPGTRLTVL.

As concerns this clonotype: This clone may be a read error of a much larger clone one base away. V usage is TRBV12-3 or TRBV12-4 and J usage is TRBJ1-4; perhaps TRBD1 as D (5 bases). The CDR3 has 14 residues. CDR3 amino acids: CAGSLADRGGKLFF. In DNA, the CDR3 is TGTGCCGGCAGTTTAGCGGACCGGGGGGGAAAACTGTTTTTT.

The V call is TRBV11-2, the J call TRBJ1-4, with a tentative D call TRBD1 (5 bases). Per the germline V gene, CDR1 is SGHAT and CDR2 is FQNNGV. This CDR3 contains 16 residues. Trimming cost V 5 bases and J 4 bases, with 17 bases left between them. The CDR3 DNA follows: TGTGCCAGCAGCCAAGAACTGGGACCCTTTAATGAAAAACTGTTTTTT. It yields the protein CASSQELGPFNEKLFF.

This clonotype has at least ten counts. V gene TRBV9 combines with J gene TRBJ2-5; no definite D call. This CDR3 is 13 amino acids long. V shed 5 bases and J shed 5 bases, with 13 bases lying between them. Germline-derived CDR1 and CDR2 are SGDLS and YYNGEE. The CDR3 bases are TGTGCCAGCAGGGGAACCCGTTCGGAGACCCAGTACTTC. Its protein product is CASRGTRSETQYF.

At least ten counts were recorded for this clonotype. This sequence joins TRBV20-1 and TRBJ2-1, with D perhaps matching TRBD2 (6 bases). Germline V CDR1 and CDR2: DFQATT, SNEGSKA (reference sequence). V was shortened by 1 base and J by 6 bases, with 16 bases between the two germline ends. The CDR3 extends over 15 amino acids. CDR3 sequence: CSARATLGRINEQFF. For the CDR3, the DNA is TGCAGTGCTAGAGCAACCCTTGGGAGGATCAATGAGCAGTTCTTC.

This clonotype has ten or more counts. The V gene is TRBV7-9, the J gene TRBJ2-1; 12 bases are a match to TRBD1. Trimming cost V 5 bases and J 8 bases; bases outside gene matches: 10. The CDR3 contains 16 residues. The germline CDR1 and CDR2 sequences are SEHNR and FQNEAQ (reference sequence). The CDR3 nucleotides read TGTGCCAGCAGCAATGCCTTGGGACAGGGGGCCTATGAGCAGTTCTTC. It specifies CASSNALGQGAYEQFF.

CDR3 amino acids: CATSRGGSGSYGYTF. The CDR3 nucleotides read TGTGCCACCAGCAGAGGGGGTTCAGGGAGCTATGGCTACACCTTC. The V call is TRBV15, the J call TRBJ1-2, with D possibly being TRBD1 (5 bases). V was cut by 1 base and J by 4 bases, with 13 bases left in between. Looked up from germline, CDR1 is LNHNV and CDR2 is YYDKDF (reference sequence). The CDR3 contains 15 residues.

This clonotype was detected ten times or more. The CDR3 protein is CASSSLGLARETQYF. The CDR3 DNA sequence: TGTGCCAGCAGCTCGTTGGGACTAGCGAGGGAGACCCAGTACTTC. The chain links TRBV7-2 to TRBJ2-5, with 10 bases identical to TRBD2. Unmatched junction bases numbered 7, after V lost 4 bases and J lost 5 bases. CDR1 is SGHTA and CDR2 is FQGNSA in the germline V gene. This CDR3 spans 15 amino acids.

This clonotype was recorded at least ten times. The chain carries TRBV6-5 and TRBJ1-1; D might be TRBD1 (5 bases). V was clipped by 2 bases and J by 5 bases, with 12 bases between them. This CDR3 is built from 14 residues. Germline V gene lookup returns CDR1 MNHEY and CDR2 SVGAGI. The CDR3 nucleotides read TGTGCCAGCAGTTACGGAGGGACTCAAACTGAAGCTTTCTTT. Translating gives CASSYGGTQTEAFF.

The table lists this clonotype with many counts. The rearrangement links TRBV20-1 to TRBJ1-1; D gene unclear. This CDR3 contains 13 residues. Germline values: CDR1 DFQATT, CDR2 SNEGSKA (reference sequence). The V end lost 3 bases, the J end lost 10 bases, and 18 bases lay between the germline ends. The chain's CDR3 is CSASGSFVDLAFF. The CDR3, as DNA: TGCAGTGCTAGCGGCAGCTTCGTGGATTTAGCTTTCTTT.

This clonotype was seen more than once but under ten times. The chain combines TRBV19 with TRBJ1-1; no clear D. The germline V and J ends were trimmed by 2 bases and 0 bases, with 13 bases remaining between them. The CDR3 consists of 16 residues. Germline CDR1 and CDR2: LNHDA and SQIVND (reference sequence). CDR3 coding DNA: TGTGCCAGTAGTATACGGGCTGACGGAATGAACACTGAAGCTTTCTTT. It translates to CASSIRADGMNTEAFF.

Ten or more counts support this clonotype. Written as DNA, the CDR3 is TGTGCCTGGAGTTCCTTAGGAGGGACAGGATACTACGAGCAGTACTTC. Translation: CAWSSLGGTGYYEQYF. This chain links TRBV30 with TRBJ2-7; the match to TRBD1 covers 8 bases. V shed 2 bases and J 3 bases; nucleotides not matched to a gene: 12. The CDR3 loop spans 16 amino acids. Per germline, CDR1 GTSNPN and CDR2 SVGIG (reference sequence).

This clonotype was seen more than once but under ten times. CDR3 residues: CASSGKESGSSLRHEQFF. The CDR3 DNA sequence: TGTGCCAGCAGCGGCAAGGAAAGCGGGAGCTCCCTACGGCATGAGCAGTTCTTC. The rearrangement links TRBV7-9 to TRBJ2-1, with 8 bases that match TRBD2. Unmatched junction bases numbered 20, after V lost 5 bases and J lost 8 bases. The CDR3 has 18 amino acids. Per germline, CDR1 SEHNR and CDR2 FQNEAQ (reference sequence). The variable domain in full, with the rest retrieved from reference TRBV7-9 and TRBJ2-1, is DTGVSQNPRHKITKRGQNVTFRCDPISEHNRLYWYRQTLGQGPEFLTYFQNEAQLEKSRLLSDRFSAERPKGSFSTLEIQRTEQGDSAMYLCASSGKESGSSLRHEQFFGPGTRLTVL.